The clone carrying this T cell receptor (beta chain) was counted at least ten times. Its antigen is undetermined. The source of the sample is a study of human T cells and chemical hapten exposure. Overall study: Minor volume differences among pooled libraries chiefly drove per-sample TCR yield variation. The study, taken as a whole, reports: TCRs whose frequency exceeded 1 in 1000 remained the same following DPC sensitization.

Unfractionated whole blood was the source from which total RNA was extracted. The library put unique molecular identifiers onto individual cDNA molecules. Methods used by the authors: TCR counts had a median of about 92,000 per sample and spanned about 23,224 to 690,600. Each CDR3 protein is one row after TCRdb ran MiXCR on the 5' RACE reads. The V and J calls and clone size come from TCRdb's table, not from the authors' own analysis. The table lists approximately 150,000 distinct CDR3 sequences, roughly 4% of them singletons. The CDR3 has 12 amino acids. V was cut by 5 bases and J by 8 bases, with 12 bases left in between. Per germline, CDR1 MDHEN and CDR2 SYDVKM.

This chain joins TRBV28 and TRBJ1-2, with D maybe TRBD1 (5 bases). The sequence was obtained from a female donor in good health. The CDR3 nucleotides read TGTGCCAGCAGTCCATACAAGGGGGGCTACACCTTC. Protein sequence: CASSPYKGGYTF.